The TCR beta chain described here comes from a study of T cell responses to AZD1222 COVID-19 vaccine (dated by TCRdb to the early 2020s). Looking at the study overall: TCR sequencing covered 230 to 250 trial participants: around 210 given two doses of AZD1222 and approximately 26 given two doses of MenACWY control vaccine. Enrollment into the trials was organized by age into subgroups of 18-55, 56-69 and 70-plus years, and those subgroups contained approximately 160, 26 and 62 TCR-sequenced participants, respectively. Points the paper makes about the study in general: Only five to seven AZD1222 recipients were SARS-CoV-2 seropositive at baseline, limiting conclusions about previously exposed vaccinees. In the small 56-69-year group, the increase in depth fell short of significance, most likely because of low power. Spike-specific TCR breadth and depth rose significantly after two AZD1222 doses compared with day 0 and with MenACWY recipients. Nearly half of unique spike-specific TCRs reportedly recognized epitopes outside regions mutated in the B.1.351 and B.1.1.7 variants. Because no samples from the day 14 peak response were available, repertoires could be characterized only after the peak T cell response. The vaccine-associated CD4 TCRs covered the entire spike protein, and the dominant responses fell in regions 160-218 and 743-854. Participants were mostly white British and included more females than males, and it was suggested by the authors that clonal diversity may have been underestimated.

The time point label for this specimen denotes: about 28 days (+/-7) after the second vaccine dose. AZD1222 recipients given second doses at about 4 weeks or at about 12 weeks were pooled, since spike-specific TCR depth and breadth were not found to differ between the two schedules. Samples from vaccinated people were obtained from the UK trials COV001 and COV002, which included a single-blind randomized controlled phase 2/3 trial of AZD1222 (ChAdOx1 nCoV-19) in healthy adults. Trial participant PBMC samples were collected at day 0 and day 28 after the second dose for TCRbeta chain sequencing. The CDR3 regions of human TCRbeta chains were subjected to immunosequencing. In the original analysis: Repertoire TCRs were matched against a reference library of SARS-CoV-2-specific TCRs generated with the MIRA antigen-specificity platform. Breadth was defined as the fraction of unique TCRs that were SARS-CoV-2-associated. Depth was defined as the fraction of total T cells that were SARS-CoV-2-associated. Using the MIRA data, every spike-specific TCR was mapped to the spike region that the TCR reacted to and assigned to either a CD4 or a CD8 class. Log10-transformed breadth and depth values were compared by one-way ANOVA with Sidak's multiple comparisons tests. In TCRdb, the immuneACCESS table is reduced to in-frame sequences with V and J assigned. These tables do not hold every clone; where another copy was compared, an unresolved V gene accounts for under half, and the others remain unexplained. The V and J calls and clone size were taken over from that table, and D and trimming were inferred from the DNA. Here the sample has 120,000 to 150,000 clones; around nine tenths occur a single time. The top ten hold roughly 1.5% of the sample.

Inclusive of the bounding cysteine and phenylalanine, the CDR3 is 13 residues long. Only the CDR3 region is kept as DNA, spanning 39 bases read in frame from base 1. V is pared back by 0 bases and J by 8 bases, with 10 bases lying between the germline termini. Via the germline V gene, CDR1 is LGHNA and CDR2 YSLEER. Details on this clone: Its antigen has not been determined. The input lacks base qualities; no much larger clone sits a single base away.

The V and J segments used are TRBV4-3 and TRBJ1-2, and TRBD1 may be the D gene, going by 6 matching bases. The sequence was collected from an adult who received the AZD1222 COVID-19 vaccine. This specimen consisted of peripheral blood, obtained 28 days after the second AZD1222 dose. For the CDR3, the sequence is CASSQDWGAGYTF. The base sequence is TGCGCCAGCAGCCAAGATTGGGGGGCCGGCTACACCTTC.